The T cell receptor beta chain under discussion was sequenced for a study of OX40 agonist ivuxolimab in advanced cancers. Study as a whole: Age averaged about 60 years (range about 20 to 80), and 80% to 90% were male. Prior checkpoint blockade (anti-PD-1, anti-PD-L1 or anti-CTLA-4) was permitted; around 39% had it. Study-level points and caveats: Researchers report that CD8+ T cells had, on average, more expanded clones than CD4+.

As for this clone: The antigen is not known.

Trimming pared 3 bases from V and 2 bases from J, leaving 13 bases between. This CDR3 region has 15 residues. Germline V gives CDR1 KGHSH, CDR2 LQKENI. Assay used: immunoSEQ multiplex PCR; TCRdb lists only in-frame clones, some missing. The sample has about 77,000 clones; approximately 82% are singletons. Specimen: CD4+ or CD8+ T cells sorted from blood, collected in a trial of the OX40 agonist ivuxolimab. This chain links TRBV18 with TRBJ2-5; maybe TRBD2 (5 bases). The source of this sequence is an adult with an advanced solid tumor such as melanoma, head and neck, liver or kidney cancer. The CDR3 reads CASSPKVALQETQYF. CDR3 DNA: TGTGCCAGCTCACCGAAGGTAGCGTTACAAGAGACCCAGTACTTC.